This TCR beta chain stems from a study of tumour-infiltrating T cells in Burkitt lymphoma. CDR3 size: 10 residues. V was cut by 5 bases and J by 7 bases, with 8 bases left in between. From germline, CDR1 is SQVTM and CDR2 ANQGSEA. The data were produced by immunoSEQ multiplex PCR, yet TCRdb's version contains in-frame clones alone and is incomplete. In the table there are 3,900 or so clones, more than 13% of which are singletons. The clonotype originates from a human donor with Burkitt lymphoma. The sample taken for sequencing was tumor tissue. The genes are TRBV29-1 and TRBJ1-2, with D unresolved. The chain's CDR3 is CSVPGPGYTF. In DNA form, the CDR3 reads TGCAGCGTTCCCGGGCCTGGCTACACCTTC.